This TCR beta chain was recovered during a study of blood T cell repertoires in COVID-19. This table comes from immunoSEQ multiplex PCR, and its TCRdb copy is limited to in-frame clones, with some not included. The table shows 180,000 or so clones, with around four fifths occurring only once. The CDR3 runs 14 residues. J was trimmed by 2 bases and V by 4 bases; bases with no gene match: 5. The germline CDR1 and CDR2 sequences are SGHTA and FQGNSA. Input material: peripheral blood. The chain joins TRBV7-2 to TRBJ2-7; 7 positions agree with TRBD2. The receptor's source is a human donor with acute or convalescent COVID-19. The donor label of this sample is uncertain. The CDR3 DNA is TGTGCCAGCAGCTCGGGACTACCCCCCTACGAGCAGTACTTC. As protein: CASSSGLPPYEQYF.